The 12 T cell receptor beta chains reported below all come from one sample, sequenced in a study of blood T cell repertoires in COVID-19. The protocol was immunoSEQ multiplex PCR, while the TCRdb copy is restricted to in-frame clones and leaves out a portion. The table lists some 35,000 clones, around 90% of them singletons. The material sequenced was peripheral blood. These receptors were obtained from a man aged 55-75 years with active COVID-19.

The chain employs TRBV5-1 and TRBJ2-7; D unresolved. The CDR3 covers 15 residues. Trimming removed 0 bases from V and 0 bases from J, with 10 bases in between. Germline V CDR1 and CDR2: SGHRS, YFSETQ. The CDR3 protein is CASSLEAVSSYEQYF. The CDR3 nucleotides read TGCGCCAGCAGCTTGGAGGCGGTAAGCTCCTACGAGCAGTACTTC.

A few counts support this clone. The chain combines TRBV25-1 with TRBJ1-6; no clear D. V was pared by 4 bases and J by 6 bases, with 10 bases between. The CDR3 spans 14 residues. Germline assignment: CDR1 MGHDK and CDR2 SYGVNS. The CDR3, as DNA: TGTGCCAGCAGTGTCCGGTCGTCTAATTCACCCCTCCACTTT. This sequence encodes CASSVRSSNSPLHF.

V usage is TRBV3-1 (or the pseudogene TRBV3-2) and J usage is TRBJ2-1; 7 bases are shared with TRBD2. The V gene end was trimmed by 0 bases and the J gene end by 4 bases; junction bases not matched to a gene: 6. Germline values: CDR1 LGHDT, CDR2 YNNKEL (reference sequence). The length of the CDR3 is 16 residues. The CDR3 region is CASSQEWREWYNEQFF. As DNA, the CDR3 is TGTGCCAGCAGCCAAGAATGGCGGGAGTGGTACAATGAGCAGTTCTTC.

This clone was seen only once. This rearrangement joins TRBV2 to TRBJ2-2; maybe TRBD2 (5 bases). CDR1 and CDR2 from the germline V gene are SNHLY and FYNNEI. The CDR3 has 16 amino acids. V shed 3 bases and J shed 0 bases, with 11 bases lying between them. This chain's CDR3 is CASSENGRANTGELFF. For the CDR3, the DNA is TGTGCCAGCAGTGAGAATGGGCGGGCGAACACCGGGGAGCTGTTTTTT.

This chain joins TRBV15 and TRBJ2-3; 7 positions match TRBD1. This CDR3 has 15 amino acids. In germline, CDR1 is LNHNV, CDR2 YYDKDF (reference sequence). The V segment lost 2 bases and the J segment 3 bases; nucleotides outside the gene matches: 5. Written as DNA, the CDR3 is TGTGCCACCAGCAGACAGAGACAGGGAACAGATACGCAGTATTTT. As protein: CATSRQRQGTDTQYF.

V usage is TRBV7-9 and J usage is TRBJ2-5; 11 bases are a match to TRBD2. CDR1 and CDR2 (germline): SEHNR, FQNEAQ (reference sequence). CDR3 length: 17 amino acids. With V trimmed by 5 bases and J by 4 bases, 12 bases remained unmatched. CDR3 loop: CASSRRSASGRSETQYF. The CDR3 nucleotides read TGTGCCAGCAGCCGGCGATCGGCTAGCGGGAGGTCAGAGACCCAGTACTTC. The variable domain in full, completed from reference TRBV7-9 and TRBJ2-5, reads DTGVSQNPRHKITKRGQNVTFRCDPISEHNRLYWYRQTLGQGPEFLTYFQNEAQLEKSRLLSDRFSAERPKGSFSTLEIQRTEQGDSAMYLCASSRRSASGRSETQYFGPGTRLLVL.

The chain employs TRBV5-8 and TRBJ2-5; weak D call: TRBD1 (5 bases). The length of the CDR3 is 15 residues. CDR1 is SGHTS, CDR2 YDEGEE, per germline. V was clipped by 2 bases and J by 4 bases, with 15 bases between them. CDR3 amino acids: CASSFRARIGETQYF. CDR3 in DNA: TGTGCCAGCAGCTTCAGGGCGCGGATCGGAGAGACCCAGTACTTC.

The rearrangement links TRBV5-1 to TRBJ2-5; the D gene is possibly TRBD2 (6 bases). This CDR3 has 15 amino acids. Trimming left V 4 bases short and J 3 bases short, with 16 bases between. The germline gives CDR1 SGHRS, CDR2 YFSETQ. CDR3 nucleotide sequence: TGCGCCAGCAGCCCCTCCCATGGCGGGGAAGAGACCCAGTACTTC. It yields the protein CASSPSHGGEETQYF.

V usage is TRBV12-5 and J usage is TRBJ2-7; TRBD2 matches at 11 bases. Germline values: CDR1 LGHNT, CDR2 FRNRAP. The CDR3 has 14 residues. Unmatched junction bases numbered 6, after V lost 9 bases and J lost 2 bases. The CDR3 loop is CASSSSGGTYEQYF. Here the CDR3 DNA reads TGTGCTAGCTCCTCTAGCGGGGGGACCTACGAGCAGTACTTC. Supplemented by reference TRBV12-5 and TRBJ2-7, the full variable domain reads DARVTQTPRHKVTEMGQEVTMRCQPILGHNTVFWYRQTMMQGLELLAYFRNRAPLDDSGMPKDRFSAEMPDATLATLKIQPSEPRDSAVYFCASSSSGGTYEQYFGPGTRLTVT.

The rearrangement uses TRBV7-9 and TRBJ2-3, with D possibly TRBD2 on 5 matching bases. The CDR3 length is 15 residues. Trimming stripped 7 bases from V and 0 bases from J, with 14 bases between. Germline-derived CDR1 and CDR2 are SEHNR and FQNEAQ (reference sequence). CDR3 region: CASTRYGGSTDTQYF. In nucleotides, the CDR3 is TGTGCCAGCACCCGGTATGGCGGGAGCACAGATACGCAGTATTTT.

This rearrangement joins TRBV9 to TRBJ2-1, with TRBD2 as a possible D gene (5 bases). Germline CDR1 reads SGDLS; CDR2 reads YYNGEE. Trimming stripped 0 bases from V and 1 base from J, with 5 bases between. The CDR3 covers 14 residues. The CDR3 DNA reads TGTGCCAGCAGCGTAGGCGGGTCCTACAATGAGCAGTTCTTC. This translates into CASSVGGSYNEQFF.

This clone is a singleton in its sample. V is TRBV19 and J is TRBJ2-2; tentative D call: TRBD1 (5 bases). V was shortened by 7 bases and J by 1 base, with 7 bases between the two germline ends. The CDR3 length is 13 residues. The germline V gene encodes CDR1 LNHDA and CDR2 SQIVND (reference sequence). The CDR3 loop is CASNRGNTGELFF. CDR3 sequence (DNA): TGTGCCAGTAATAGGGGGAACACCGGGGAGCTGTTTTTT.